This T cell receptor (beta chain) came from a study of blood T cells in healthy people across ages. A second PCR, run for roughly 7 to 12 cycles, used a sample-barcoded 5' primer plus a J-beta primer mix. TCRdb called the 5' RACE reads again in MiXCR, with one record for every CDR3 protein. The data hold 2 million or so distinct CDR3 sequences, with about 50% observed a single time. The germline V gene encodes CDR1 SGHAT and CDR2 FQNNGV. The CDR3 is 16 amino acids. V was shortened by 1 base and J by 12 bases, with 22 bases between the two germline ends. This chain connects TRBV11-2 to TRBJ2-1; unclear D gene. The sample was blood. This TCR was recovered from a middle-aged woman in good health. The CDR3 DNA sequence: TGTGCCAGCAGCTTAGTCATGAGCTATGAATTCGCAGCGCAGTTCTTC. Translating gives CASSLVMSYEFAAQFF.